A single sample is the source of the 6 T cell receptor beta chains below, sequenced in a study of cytomegalovirus exposure and HLA in healthy donors. Libraries were prepared by immunoSEQ multiplex PCR; TCRdb keeps only in-frame clonotypes and omits some of them. The data contain 30,000 to 40,000 clones, over 85% of them singletons. The sequencing sample was made of PBMCs. Receptors were obtained from a man between 18 and 35 years old in good health and CMV-seronegative.

The chain recombines TRBV14 with TRBJ2-1, with TRBD2 as a possible D gene (7 bases). V shed 0 bases and J shed 0 bases, with 21 bases lying between them. Germline assignment: CDR1 SGHDN and CDR2 FVKESK. The CDR3 totals 20 residues. DNA of the CDR3: TGTGCCAGCAGCCAAGATGGGGGGGGGCGGATACTCAGCTCCTACAATGAGCAGTTCTTC. Translation: CASSQDGGGRILSSYNEQFF.

V gene TRBV9 combines with J gene TRBJ2-7; a possible D gene is TRBD2 (6 bases). The CDR3 runs 17 residues. V lost 3 bases and J lost 1, with 20 bases in between. Germline CDR1 and CDR2: SGDLS and YYNGEE. CDR3 sequence (DNA): TGTGCCAGCAGCGAGGGACTGCACGGCCAGCAATCCTACGAGCAGTACTTC. Its protein product is CASSEGLHGQQSYEQYF.

The chain carries TRBV28 and TRBJ2-6; D gene uncertain. The V gene lost 3 bases and the J gene lost 0 bases, with 6 bases spanning the gap. The CDR3 sequence is 15 residues long. From germline, CDR1 is MDHEN and CDR2 SYDVKM. This chain's CDR3 is CASSFPGSGANVLTF. The CDR3 coding sequence is TGTGCCAGCAGTTTTCCAGGCTCTGGGGCCAACGTCCTGACTTTC.

This chain connects TRBV18 to TRBJ1-4, with 9 positions matching TRBD1. The CDR3 spans 15 residues. Germline assignment: CDR1 KGHSH and CDR2 LQKENI. V dropped 3 bases and J dropped 4; count of bases not matched to a gene: 3. The CDR3 spells CASSPTGQGNEKLFF. The CDR3 DNA reads TGTGCCAGCTCACCCACGGGACAGGGTAATGAAAAACTGTTTTTT.

This chain links TRBV28 with TRBJ2-5; 13 positions agree with TRBD2. Germline V lookup: CDR1 MDHEN, CDR2 SYDVKM. The ends lost 5 bases at V and 2 bases at J; junction bases unmatched: 11. The CDR3 totals 18 residues. CDR3 bases: TGTGCCAGCAGTGTAACTACTACGGGACTAGCGGGGCAAGAGACCCAGTACTTC. Its translation is CASSVTTTGLAGQETQYF.

The chain recombines TRBV4-1 with TRBJ2-1; 10 bases align to TRBD2. V was pared by 5 bases and J by 5 bases, with 6 bases of the junction left unmatched. There are 15 residues in the CDR3. Germline lookup yields CDR1 MGHRA and CDR2 YSYEKL. CDR3 DNA: TGCGCCAGCAGCTTAACTGGACTAGCGGACAATGAGCAGTTCTTC. It specifies CASSLTGLADNEQFF.